Listed here are 23 T cell receptor beta chains from one sample, sequenced in a study of patients with pleural tuberculosis. TCRdb fed the reads into MiXCR, producing one record per CDR3 protein. In the table there are 29,000 or so distinct CDR3 sequences, over 15% of which are singletons. Sequencing was done on a sample of peripheral blood. Receptor source: a human donor with pleural tuberculosis.

This clonotype occurred many times. This chain links TRBV29-1 with TRBJ2-3, with 12 nucleotides matching TRBD2. Germline lookup yields CDR1 SQVTM and CDR2 ANQGSEA. The V gene end was trimmed by 7 bases and the J gene end by 0 bases; junction bases not matched to a gene: 8. The CDR3 loop spans 16 amino acids. For the CDR3, the DNA is TGCAGCGCCCGGACTAGCGGGACCTATAGCACAGATACGCAGTATTTT. It specifies CSARTSGTYSTDTQYF.

Only a few counts were recorded for this clonotype. Since a much larger clone is just one base distant, this may be a read error. The V call is TRBV5-1, the J call TRBJ2-5; 7 bases fit TRBD1. CDR3 length: 13 residues. V lost 7 bases to trimming and J lost 4 bases; unmatched junction nucleotides: 7. The germline V gene encodes CDR1 SGHRS and CDR2 YFSETQ. DNA for the CDR3: TGCGCCAGCGCCAGGGGACAGCCAGAGACCCAGTACTTC. It specifies CASARGQPETQYF.

Points on this clonotype: A junction boundary mismatches the germline segment, possibly from a read error. The chain couples TRBV7-6 to TRBJ2-5; D is perhaps TRBD2 (5 bases). The CDR3 is 12 amino acids. CDR1 and CDR2 from the germline V gene are SGHVS and FNYEAQ. For the CDR3, the DNA is TGTGCCATCAGCCCCCACGGGAAGACACAGTACTTC. Its translation is CAISPHGKTQYF.

This clonotype is labeled as medium-sized. The chain couples TRBV6-1 to TRBJ1-1; possibly TRBD1 for D (5 bases). V dropped 5 bases and J dropped 1 base, with 14 bases sitting between them. In germline, CDR1 is MNHNS, CDR2 SASEGT. The CDR3 consists of 15 residues. DNA for the CDR3: TGTGCCAGCAGTCCATCCCTACAGGAGAACACTGAAGCTTTCTTT. Translating gives CASSPSLQENTEAFF.

In this sample, this clonotype turned up many times. This rearrangement joins TRBV24-1 to TRBJ2-1; D remains unclear. The CDR3 has 13 amino acids. Trimming took 1 base from V and 7 from J, leaving 7 bases between them. Germline CDR1 KGHDR, CDR2 SFDVKD. The CDR3 sequence: CATSDFNGNEQFF. DNA of the CDR3: TGTGCCACCAGTGATTTCAATGGGAATGAGCAGTTCTTC.

This clonotype was seen many times. The chain carries TRBV4-2 and TRBJ2-3; 9 positions agree with TRBD1. Germline V lookup: CDR1 LGHNA, CDR2 YNFKEQ. The CDR3 extends over 14 amino acids. V lost 4 bases, J lost 5 bases, and 4 bases stayed unmatched. The CDR3 nucleotides are TGTGCCAGCAGCCCGGGACAGGGCGGAGATACGCAGTATTTT. The encoded protein is CASSPGQGGDTQYF.

This clonotype has a count of ten or more. DNA for the CDR3: TGTGCCAGTAGTAGCGGACTAGCGGCTAGCACAGATACGCAGTATTTT. It codes for CASSSGLAASTDTQYF. The V gene is TRBV19, the J gene TRBJ2-3; 10 bases are a match to TRBD2. Germline V CDR1 and CDR2: LNHDA, SQIVND (reference sequence). Trimming removed 4 bases from V and 0 bases from J; junction bases left unmatched: 4. CDR3 size: 16 residues.

This clonotype was seen ten or more times. The gene calls are TRBV6-1 and TRBJ2-1; D call uncertain. The germline V gene encodes CDR1 MNHNS and CDR2 SASEGT. The germline V and J ends were trimmed by 3 bases and 9 bases, with 9 bases remaining between them. CDR3 size: 12 residues. CDR3 residues: CASSDQVAEQFF. CDR3 coding DNA: TGTGCCAGCAGTGATCAGGTGGCTGAGCAGTTCTTC.

This clonotype was found many times. The chain couples TRBV2 to TRBJ2-1, with 7 bases that match TRBD2. V dropped 5 bases and J dropped 7; count of bases not matched to a gene: 5. The CDR3 contains 13 residues. Germline values: CDR1 SNHLY, CDR2 FYNNEI. The CDR3 spells CASSPNSGNEQFF. The CDR3 bases are TGTGCCAGCAGTCCAAATAGCGGGAATGAGCAGTTCTTC.

This clonotype was observed at least ten times. The rearrangement joins TRBV4-1 to TRBJ2-1, with D maybe TRBD2 (6 bases). Germline values: CDR1 MGHRA, CDR2 YSYEKL. The CDR3 totals 15 residues. V was clipped by 1 base and J by 9 bases, with 16 bases between them. The CDR3 protein is CASSQVSREKGEQFF. CDR3 DNA: TGCGCCAGCAGCCAAGTAAGCCGGGAGAAGGGTGAGCAGTTCTTC.

The chain links TRBV2 to TRBJ1-5, with a tentative D call TRBD1 (5 bases). V gave up 7 bases and J gave up 0 bases, with 13 bases separating them. The CDR3 runs 15 residues. Germline V CDR1 and CDR2: SNHLY, FYNNEI. The CDR3 reads CASMGGTNSNQPQHF. The CDR3 DNA reads TGTGCCAGCATGGGGGGGACTAATAGCAATCAGCCCCAGCATTTT.

This chain joins TRBV27 and TRBJ1-2; weak D call: TRBD1 (5 bases). V dropped 8 bases and J dropped 0 bases, with 13 bases sitting between them. The CDR3 has 14 residues. CDR1 and CDR2 (germline): MNHEY, SMNVEV (reference sequence). Here the CDR3 DNA reads TGTGCCAGCCTTAGTCCAGGGTCTAACTATGGCTACACCTTC. Its translation is CASLSPGSNYGYTF.

Regarding this clonotype: A much larger clonotype is one base distant, so this may be a read error. In DNA form, the CDR3 reads TGTGCCATCAGTGAGAATGGGGACAATGAGCAGTTCTTC. This translates into CAISENGDNEQFF. The chain links TRBV10-3 to TRBJ2-1; no clear D. The V end lost 2 bases, the J end lost 5 bases, and 7 bases lay between the germline ends. This CDR3 region has 13 residues. Germline V gene lookup returns CDR1 ENHRY and CDR2 SYGVKD.

This clonotype showed up many times. A read error may be the cause here, since a much bigger clone is one base away. V and J are TRBV6-1 and TRBJ2-1, with D unresolved. Germline V lookup: CDR1 MNHNS, CDR2 SASEGT. CDR3 length: 11 residues. The chain's CDR3 is CPSHKYNEQFF. CDR3 sequence (DNA): TGTCCCAGCCATAAATACAATGAGCAGTTCTTC.

Here the CDR3 reads CSALDGREKLFF. CDR3 DNA: TGCAGCGCCTTGGACGGGCGTGAAAAACTGTTTTTT. This chain links TRBV29-1 with TRBJ1-4; D is ambiguous. There are 12 residues in the CDR3. Germline loops: CDR1 SQVTM, CDR2 ANQGSEA. V lost 7 bases and J 7 bases, leaving 13 bases between the germline ends.

This clonotype was seen ten or more times. The chain couples TRBV10-3 to TRBJ2-1; D uncertain. Germline V gives CDR1 ENHRY, CDR2 SYGVKD. This CDR3 is 14 amino acids long. Deletions cut 3 bases from V and 0 bases from J, with 6 bases between. DNA of the CDR3: TGTGCCATCAGTGACAGCAGCTCCTACAATGAGCAGTTCTTC. The encoded protein is CAISDSSSYNEQFF.

This clonotype came up many times. V is TRBV5-1 and J is TRBJ2-1; maybe TRBD1 (6 bases). The CDR3 runs 15 residues. The ends were cut back, 0 bases at V and 3 bases at J, with 10 bases in the middle. Germline CDR1 and CDR2: SGHRS and YFSETQ. Here the CDR3 reads CASSLAPGDYNEQFF. The CDR3 region has the DNA TGCGCCAGCAGCTTGGCCCCAGGGGACTACAATGAGCAGTTCTTC.

This clonotype came up many times. The chain carries TRBV12-3 or TRBV12-4 and TRBJ1-2; possibly TRBD1 for D (5 bases). V was shortened by 5 bases and J by 3 bases, with 16 bases between the two germline ends. This CDR3 is built from 15 residues. For the CDR3, the DNA is TGTGCCAGCAGTCGACTTGGGACCGGGTACTATGGCTACACCTTC. Encoded protein: CASSRLGTGYYGYTF.

This clonotype was seen many times. This chain joins TRBV2 and TRBJ1-1; possibly TRBD1 for D (6 bases). The germline CDR1 and CDR2 sequences are SNHLY and FYNNEI. This CDR3 region has 12 residues. Trimming took 5 bases from V and 11 from J, leaving 15 bases between them. Written as DNA, the CDR3 is TGTGCCAGCAGTTCCCCAGGGGCGGTGGCTTTCTTT. It is translated as CASSSPGAVAFF.

This clonotype was seen at least ten times. The V and J genes are TRBV6-2 or TRBV6-3 and TRBJ2-1; TRBD2 matches at 7 bases. The CDR3 runs 14 residues. Germline CDR1 reads MNHEY; CDR2 reads SVGEGT. V shed 6 bases and J 3 bases; nucleotides not matched to a gene: 5. The DNA of the CDR3 is TGTGCCAGCAGGAGCGGGGCTAGCTACAATGAGCAGTTCTTC. Protein sequence: CASRSGASYNEQFF.

This clonotype was picked up many times. The rearrangement links TRBV15 to TRBJ1-5; D is ambiguous. The CDR3 totals 16 residues. V shed 0 bases and J shed 2 bases, with 11 bases lying between them. CDR1 is LNHNV and CDR2 is YYDKDF in the germline V gene (reference sequence). CDR3: CATSRDRLAGNQPQHF. CDR3 DNA: TGTGCCACCAGCAGAGATCGTCTGGCAGGCAATCAGCCCCAGCATTTT.

This clonotype showed up many times. The rearrangement joins TRBV20-1 to TRBJ2-5, with a possible D match to TRBD1 (5 bases). V lost 0 bases and J lost 8, with 13 bases in between. Germline V gene lookup returns CDR1 DFQATT and CDR2 SNEGSKA (reference sequence). This CDR3 is 13 amino acids long. CDR3 sequence: CSARDQGTGTQYF. The CDR3 DNA follows: TGCAGTGCTAGAGATCAGGGTACGGGCACCCAGTACTTC.

This rearrangement joins TRBV7-2 to TRBJ2-5, with unresolved D. V was pared by 0 bases and J by 4 bases, with 6 bases between. The germline V gene encodes CDR1 SGHTA and CDR2 FQGNSA. This CDR3 is 13 amino acids long. CDR3 region: CASSLASRETQYF. CDR3 nucleotide sequence: TGTGCCAGCAGCTTAGCCAGTCGAGAGACCCAGTACTTC.